The rows below give T cell receptor beta chains drawn from one sample of a study of T cell responses to AZD1222 COVID-19 vaccine. TCRdb's table, derived via immunoSEQ multiplex PCR, lists solely in-frame clones and lacks some. The sample holds about 91,000 clones, roughly 90% seen once. The specimen comprised peripheral blood, sampled on day 0 of AZD1222 vaccination. Receptors were obtained from an adult in good health. Both conserved end residues are part of each CDR3. A D gene is named only where the DNA matches it firmly. The size entry is marked missing in some rows and otherwise reads once, few, many or a size class.

v_call: TRBV18
d_call: TRBD1
j_call: TRBJ1-6
clone_size: .
cdr3_nt: TGTGCCAGCTCACCAGTTTCAGGGGGAAAAAATTCACCCCTCCACTTT
cdr3_aa: CASSPVSGGKNSPLHF

v_call: TRBV9
d_call: .
j_call: TRBJ1-2
clone_size: .
cdr3_nt: TGTGCCAGCAGCGTAGGTCTGGGCGCAGACTATGGCTACACCTTC
cdr3_aa: CASSVGLGADYGYTF

v_call: TRBV19
d_call: .
j_call: TRBJ1-5
clone_size: once
cdr3_nt: TGTGCCAGTAGTATAGGAAAGGGCAATCAGCCCCAGCATTTT
cdr3_aa: CASSIGKGNQPQHF

v_call: TRBV2
d_call: .
j_call: TRBJ1-1
clone_size: .
cdr3_nt: TGTGCCAGCAGTGAAGGGACAGTGACTGAAGCTTTCTTT
cdr3_aa: CASSEGTVTEAFF

v_call: TRBV5-6
d_call: .
j_call: TRBJ2-7
clone_size: .
cdr3_nt: TGTGCCAGCAGCTTGACTAGACCCCACGAGCAGTACTTC
cdr3_aa: CASSLTRPHEQYF

v_call: TRBV10-1
d_call: .
j_call: TRBJ2-7
clone_size: .
cdr3_nt: TGCGCCAGCAGTGCCGCGGACAGGCGGGATAACGAGTGCGAGCAGTACTTC
cdr3_aa: CASSAADRRDNECEQYF

v_call: TRBV18
d_call: .
j_call: TRBJ2-7
clone_size: .
cdr3_nt: TGTGCCAGCTCACCACCGGTAGGGTACGAGCAGTACTTC
cdr3_aa: CASSPPVGYEQYF

v_call: TRBV7-9
d_call: .
j_call: TRBJ2-6
clone_size: .
cdr3_nt: TGTGCCAGCAGCTTATTAAACGGTGGGGCCAACGTCCTGACTTTC
cdr3_aa: CASSLLNGGANVLTF

v_call: TRBV18
d_call: TRBD1
j_call: TRBJ2-7
clone_size: .
cdr3_nt: TGTGCCAGCTCACCTAGGGGACAGGGGATCAACGAGCAGTACTTC
cdr3_aa: CASSPRGQGINEQYF

v_call: TRBV6-5
d_call: .
j_call: TRBJ1-2
clone_size: .
cdr3_nt: TGTGCCAGCAATGGTGGGGGCTTTTATGGCTACACCTTC
cdr3_aa: CASNGGGFYGYTF

v_call: TRBV7-6
d_call: .
j_call: TRBJ2-3
clone_size: .
cdr3_nt: TGTGCCAGCAGCTTAGGCCCCAGTGGGGGCACAGATACGCAGTATTTT
cdr3_aa: CASSLGPSGGTDTQYF

v_call: TRBV7-8
d_call: TRBD1
j_call: TRBJ1-4
clone_size: .
cdr3_nt: TGTGCCAGCAGCCCAGGACAGGGGAGAGAAAAACTGTTTTTT
cdr3_aa: CASSPGQGREKLFF

v_call: TRBV7-8
d_call: .
j_call: TRBJ1-5
clone_size: .
cdr3_nt: TGTGCCAGCAGCCAAGCAGTTTATAGCAATCAGCCCCAGCATTTT
cdr3_aa: CASSQAVYSNQPQHF

v_call: TRBV7-3
d_call: .
j_call: TRBJ2-2
clone_size: .
cdr3_nt: TGTGCCAGCAGTCCGGGACTGAACACCGGGGAGCTGTTTTTT
cdr3_aa: CASSPGLNTGELFF

v_call: TRBV3-1/TRBV3-2
d_call: .
j_call: TRBJ2-2
clone_size: .
cdr3_nt: TGTGCCAGCAGCCACGGCGGGGGCGAGGAGCTGTTTTTT
cdr3_aa: CASSHGGGEELFF

v_call: TRBV15
d_call: .
j_call: TRBJ1-1
clone_size: .
cdr3_nt: TGTGCCACCAGCAGTAGAGGGGAGAACACTGAAGCTTTCTTT
cdr3_aa: CATSSRGENTEAFF